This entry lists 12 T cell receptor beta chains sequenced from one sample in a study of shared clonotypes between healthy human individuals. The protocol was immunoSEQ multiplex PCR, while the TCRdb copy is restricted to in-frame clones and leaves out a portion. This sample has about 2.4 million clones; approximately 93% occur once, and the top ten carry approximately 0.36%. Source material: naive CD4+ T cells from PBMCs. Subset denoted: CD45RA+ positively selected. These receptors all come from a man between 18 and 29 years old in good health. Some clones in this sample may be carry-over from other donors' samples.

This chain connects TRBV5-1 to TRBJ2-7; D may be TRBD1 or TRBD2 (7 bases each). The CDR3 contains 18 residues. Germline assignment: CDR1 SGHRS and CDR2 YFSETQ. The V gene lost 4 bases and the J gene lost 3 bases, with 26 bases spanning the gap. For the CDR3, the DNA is TGCGCCAGCAGCCTCAGCCCGGGACAGCCGGGACTAATCTACGAGCAGTACTTC. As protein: CASSLSPGQPGLIYEQYF.

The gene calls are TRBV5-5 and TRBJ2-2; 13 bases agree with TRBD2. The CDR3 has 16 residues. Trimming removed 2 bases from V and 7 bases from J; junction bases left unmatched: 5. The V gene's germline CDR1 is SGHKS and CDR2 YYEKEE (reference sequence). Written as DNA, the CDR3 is TGTGCCAGCAGCTTAACCGGGACTAGCGGGAACGGGGAGCTGTTTTTT. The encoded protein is CASSLTGTSGNGELFF.

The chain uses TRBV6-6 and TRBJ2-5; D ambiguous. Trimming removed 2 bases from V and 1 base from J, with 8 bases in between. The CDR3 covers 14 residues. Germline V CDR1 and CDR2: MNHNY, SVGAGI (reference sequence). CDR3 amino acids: CASSYRRVQETQYF. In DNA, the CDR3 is TGTGCCAGCAGTTACCGCCGGGTCCAAGAGACCCAGTACTTC.

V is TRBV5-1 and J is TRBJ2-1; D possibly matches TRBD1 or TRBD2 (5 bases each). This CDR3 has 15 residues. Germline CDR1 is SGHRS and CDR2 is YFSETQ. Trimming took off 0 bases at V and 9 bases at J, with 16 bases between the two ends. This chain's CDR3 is CASSLARGPTAEQFF. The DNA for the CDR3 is TGCGCCAGCAGCTTGGCGAGGGGACCCACCGCTGAGCAGTTCTTC. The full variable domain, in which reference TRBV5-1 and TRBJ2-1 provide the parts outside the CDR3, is KAGVTQTPRYLIKTRGQQVTLSCSPISGHRSVSWYQQTPGQGLQFLFEYFSETQRNKGNFPGRFSGRQFSNSRSEMNVSTLELGDSALYLCASSLARGPTAEQFFGPGTRLTVL.

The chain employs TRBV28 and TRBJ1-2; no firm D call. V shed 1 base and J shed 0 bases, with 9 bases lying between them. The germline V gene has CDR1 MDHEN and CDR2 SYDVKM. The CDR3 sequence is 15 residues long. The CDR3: CASSLLGDPNYGYTF. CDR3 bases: TGTGCCAGCAGTTTATTAGGAGATCCTAACTATGGCTACACCTTC.

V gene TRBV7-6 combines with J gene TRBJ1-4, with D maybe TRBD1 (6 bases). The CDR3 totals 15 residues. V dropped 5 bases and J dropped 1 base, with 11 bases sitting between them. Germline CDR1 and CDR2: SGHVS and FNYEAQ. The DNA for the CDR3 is TGTGCCAGCAGCAAGACACAGGGAACTAATGAAAAACTGTTTTTT. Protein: CASSKTQGTNEKLFF.

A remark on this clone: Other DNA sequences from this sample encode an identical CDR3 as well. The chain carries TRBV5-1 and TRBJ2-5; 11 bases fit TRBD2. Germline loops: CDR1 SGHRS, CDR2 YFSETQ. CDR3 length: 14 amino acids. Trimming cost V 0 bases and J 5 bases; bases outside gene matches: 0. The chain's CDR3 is CASSLGTSGETQYF. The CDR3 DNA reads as TGCGCCAGCAGCTTGGGGACTAGCGGGGAGACCCAGTACTTC.

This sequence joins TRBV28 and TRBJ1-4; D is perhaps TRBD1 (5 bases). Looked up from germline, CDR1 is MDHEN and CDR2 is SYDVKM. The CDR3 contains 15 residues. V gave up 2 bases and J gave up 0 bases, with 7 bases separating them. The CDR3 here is CASSLDRATNEKLFF. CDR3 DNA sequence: TGTGCCAGCAGTTTAGACAGAGCAACTAATGAAAAACTGTTTTTT.

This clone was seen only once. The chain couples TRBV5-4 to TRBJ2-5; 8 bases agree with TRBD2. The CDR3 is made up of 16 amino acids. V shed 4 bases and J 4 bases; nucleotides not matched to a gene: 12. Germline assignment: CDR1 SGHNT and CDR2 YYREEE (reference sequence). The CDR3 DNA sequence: TGTGCCAGCAGCCGAAGCGGGAGTTATCCGGCAGAGACCCAGTACTTC. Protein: CASSRSGSYPAETQYF.

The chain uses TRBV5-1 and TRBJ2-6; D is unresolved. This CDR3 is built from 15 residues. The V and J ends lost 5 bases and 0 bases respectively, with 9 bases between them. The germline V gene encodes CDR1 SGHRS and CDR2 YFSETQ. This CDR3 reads CASRRAYSGANVLTF. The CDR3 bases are TGCGCCAGCAGGCGCGCTTACTCTGGGGCCAACGTCCTGACTTTC.

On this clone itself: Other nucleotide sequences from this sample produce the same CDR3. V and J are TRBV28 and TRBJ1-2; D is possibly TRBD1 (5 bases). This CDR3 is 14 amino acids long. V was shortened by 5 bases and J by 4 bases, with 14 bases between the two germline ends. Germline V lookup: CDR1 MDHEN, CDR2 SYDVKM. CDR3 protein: CASSQTGRGYGYTF. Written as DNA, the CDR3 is TGTGCCAGCAGTCAAACGGGACGGGGCTATGGCTACACCTTC.

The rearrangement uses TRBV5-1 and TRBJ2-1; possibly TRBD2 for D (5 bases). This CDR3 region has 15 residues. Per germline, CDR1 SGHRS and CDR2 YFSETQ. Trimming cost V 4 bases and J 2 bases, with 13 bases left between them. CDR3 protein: CASSPTLGPYNEQFF. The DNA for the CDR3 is TGCGCCAGCAGCCCAACACTAGGCCCCTACAATGAGCAGTTCTTC.